The 15 T cell receptor beta chains below all came from one sample that was sequenced in a study of blood T cells in healthy people across ages. Next came a second PCR, run for about 7 to 12 cycles, which used a sample-barcoded 5' primer along with a J-beta primer mix. TCRdb reprocessed the 5' RACE reads with MiXCR, giving one entry per CDR3 protein. The table has 650,000 to 1,000,000 distinct CDR3 sequences, roughly 35% seen once. Sample: blood. Receptor source: a man aged 18 to 29 in good health.

This clonotype appeared many times. The chain recombines TRBV7-2 with TRBJ2-1; 7 bases align to TRBD1. The CDR3 contains 16 residues. V dropped 5 bases and J dropped 6; count of bases not matched to a gene: 13. Germline lookup yields CDR1 SGHTA and CDR2 FQGNSA. The CDR3: CASSQVGGAGTNEQFF. The CDR3 nucleotides are TGTGCCAGCAGCCAAGTAGGGGGCGCCGGCACCAATGAGCAGTTCTTC.

This clonotype was counted many times. The genes are TRBV20-1 and TRBJ2-1; no clear D gene. Trimming stripped 3 bases from V and 4 bases from J, with 13 bases between. Per germline, CDR1 DFQATT and CDR2 SNEGSKA (reference sequence). The CDR3 covers 14 residues. Here the CDR3 DNA reads TGCAGTGCTAGCGAGAGAGATGAATACAATGAGCAGTTCTTC. This codes for CSASERDEYNEQFF.

This clonotype was seen only a few times. One end of the junction does not line up with germline, which may come from a read error. The rearrangement uses TRBV4-3 and TRBJ2-2, with D perhaps matching TRBD2 (5 bases). Germline V gives CDR1 LGHNA, CDR2 YSLEER. The CDR3 is made up of 15 amino acids. The CDR3 sequence is CASSQGRPFTGELFF. CDR3 nucleotide sequence: TGCGCCAGCAGCCAAGGAAGGCCTTTCACCGGGGAGTTGTTTTTT.

On this clonotype itself: A read error may produce the germline difference seen at one junction end. The chain couples TRBV10-3 to TRBJ2-1; D remains unclear. Germline V gene data show CDR1 as ENHRY and CDR2 as SYGVKD. The CDR3 extends over 17 amino acids. In DNA form, the CDR3 reads TGTGCCATCGGTGACCTCACGGACCCACCCTCCTACAATGAGCAGTTCTTC. This gives the protein CAIGDLTDPPSYNEQFF.

This clonotype turned up a few times. This sequence joins TRBV20-1 and TRBJ1-5, with D unresolved. The V and J ends lost 0 bases and 0 bases respectively, with 15 bases between them. The germline V gene has CDR1 DFQATT and CDR2 SNEGSKA (reference sequence). The CDR3 consists of 17 residues. The CDR3, as DNA: TGCAGTGCTAGAGATGCGGGAAGATCGGGTAGCAATCAGCCCCAGCATTTT. Translation gives CSARDAGRSGSNQPQHF.

This clonotype has just one count. The J gene is TRBJ2-3, the V gene TRBV9; 7 bases line up with TRBD1. CDR3 size: 15 residues. Germline-derived CDR1 and CDR2 are SGDLS and YYNGEE. V trimming: 0 bases; J trimming: 4 bases; junction bases outside the gene matches: 5. The CDR3 nucleotides are TGTGCCAGCAGCGTAGGGACAGGAGTGGCAGATACGCAGTATTTT. Amino acid sequence: CASSVGTGVADTQYF.

This chain connects TRBV6-5 to TRBJ2-2, with D unresolved. CDR1 is MNHEY and CDR2 is SVGAGI in the germline V gene. CDR3 length: 16 amino acids. V dropped 0 bases and J dropped 6 bases, with 14 bases sitting between them. This CDR3 is CASSYSNLGYSGELFF. The DNA for the CDR3 is TGTGCCAGCAGTTACTCGAATTTAGGGTACTCCGGGGAGCTGTTTTTT.

The gene calls are TRBV7-9 and TRBJ2-5; D perhaps matches TRBD2 (5 bases). Germline V gene sequence: CDR1 SEHNR, CDR2 FQNEAQ (reference sequence). CDR3 length equals 16 residues. The V gene lost 5 bases and the J gene lost 11 bases, with 27 bases spanning the gap. CDR3 sequence reads: CASSHPPRNPLWEQYF. CDR3 DNA: TGTGCCAGCAGCCACCCACCGAGGAACCCCCTCTGGGAGCAGTACTTC.

This sequence joins TRBV27 and TRBJ2-3; TRBD1 matches at 7 bases. After removal of 2 bases from V and 4 bases from J, the junction contained 12 bases not matched to a gene. The CDR3 is 17 residues long. The germline V gene encodes CDR1 MNHEY and CDR2 SMNVEV (reference sequence). Here the CDR3 DNA reads TGTGCCAGCAGTTTAACGCCTCGGACAGGCCGGTCAGATACGCAGTATTTT. Its protein product is CASSLTPRTGRSDTQYF.

This sequence joins TRBV20-1 and TRBJ2-2; the match to TRBD2 covers 9 bases. Germline CDR1 and CDR2: DFQATT and SNEGSKA (reference sequence). This CDR3 is 13 amino acids long. The ends lost 6 bases at V and 4 bases at J; junction bases unmatched: 3. Here the CDR3 DNA reads TGCAGTGCCGCTAGCGGGGTCACCGGGGAGCTGTTTTTT. Translated: CSAASGVTGELFF.

This clonotype has only a few counts. The gene calls are TRBV11-2 and TRBJ2-6; perhaps TRBD1 as D (6 bases). Trimming stripped 4 bases from V and 4 bases from J, with 14 bases between. Germline V lookup: CDR1 SGHAT, CDR2 FQNNGV. CDR3 length: 16 amino acids. In nucleotides, the CDR3 is TGTGCCAGCAGCTCGAATCCAGGGGAAGGGGCCAACGTCCTGACTTTC. This translates into CASSSNPGEGANVLTF. Together with reference TRBV11-2 and TRBJ2-6, the CDR3 gives the full variable domain: EAGVAQSPRYKIIEKRQSVAFWCNPISGHATLYWYQQILGQGPKLLIQFQNNGVVDDSQLPKDRFSAERLKGVDSTLKIQPAKLEDSAVYLCASSSNPGEGANVLTFGAGSRLTVL.

The chain links TRBV7-8 to TRBJ2-1, with 7 nucleotides matching TRBD1. The CDR3 contains 14 residues. V trimming: 5 bases; J trimming: 13 bases; junction bases outside the gene matches: 14. Looked up from germline, CDR1 is SGHVS and CDR2 is FQNEAQ. The CDR3 is CASSLLGQQETQFF. CDR3 DNA sequence: TGTGCCAGCAGCCTGCTGGGACAGCAAGAGACCCAGTTCTTC.

Comments on this clonotype: A much larger clone differs by one base, so this may be a read error. V usage is TRBV29-1 and J usage is TRBJ1-2, with a possible D match to TRBD1 (5 bases). The CDR3 contains 14 residues. CDR1 and CDR2 from the germline V gene are SQVTM and ANQGSEA. The CDR3 DNA reads as TGCAGCGTTGATTTCGAGGGGTTTGACTATCGCTACACCTTC. This translates into CSVDFEGFDYRYTF.

This clonotype was counted only a few times. The chain carries TRBV5-1 and TRBJ1-2; 8 nucleotides match TRBD1. Germline V CDR1 and CDR2: SGHRS, YFSETQ. CDR3 length equals 16 residues. Trimming cost V 0 bases and J 8 bases; bases outside gene matches: 12. CDR3 nucleotide sequence: TGCGCCAGCAGCTTGGTCTTCGCAGGGGGCGCGAAAGGCTACACCTTC. This codes for CASSLVFAGGAKGYTF.

To note about this clonotype: Its ends do not fully match the called genes, so a read error is possible. The V and J genes are TRBV4-3 and TRBJ1-2, with 9 positions matching TRBD1. The length of the CDR3 is 14 residues. CDR1 LGHNA and CDR2 YSLEER come from the germline V gene. The CDR3 region is CASSQHRGRNGHTF. In DNA, the CDR3 is TGCGCCAGCAGCCAACACAGGGGGCGGAATGGCCACACCTTC.